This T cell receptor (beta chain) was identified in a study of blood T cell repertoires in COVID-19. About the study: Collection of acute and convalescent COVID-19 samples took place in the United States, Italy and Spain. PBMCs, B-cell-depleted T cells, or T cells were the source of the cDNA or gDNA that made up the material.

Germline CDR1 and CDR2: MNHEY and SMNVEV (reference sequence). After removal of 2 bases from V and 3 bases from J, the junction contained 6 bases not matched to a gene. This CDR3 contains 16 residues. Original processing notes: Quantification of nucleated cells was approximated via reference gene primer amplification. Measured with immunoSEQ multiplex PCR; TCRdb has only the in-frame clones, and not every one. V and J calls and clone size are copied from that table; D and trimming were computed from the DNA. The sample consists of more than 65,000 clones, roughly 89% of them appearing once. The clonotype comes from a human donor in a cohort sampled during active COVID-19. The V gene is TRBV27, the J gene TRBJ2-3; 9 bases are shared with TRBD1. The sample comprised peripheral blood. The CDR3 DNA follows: TGTGCCAGCAGTTTAATACAGGGGGCGCGGACAGATACGCAGTATTTT. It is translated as CASSLIQGARTDTQYF.